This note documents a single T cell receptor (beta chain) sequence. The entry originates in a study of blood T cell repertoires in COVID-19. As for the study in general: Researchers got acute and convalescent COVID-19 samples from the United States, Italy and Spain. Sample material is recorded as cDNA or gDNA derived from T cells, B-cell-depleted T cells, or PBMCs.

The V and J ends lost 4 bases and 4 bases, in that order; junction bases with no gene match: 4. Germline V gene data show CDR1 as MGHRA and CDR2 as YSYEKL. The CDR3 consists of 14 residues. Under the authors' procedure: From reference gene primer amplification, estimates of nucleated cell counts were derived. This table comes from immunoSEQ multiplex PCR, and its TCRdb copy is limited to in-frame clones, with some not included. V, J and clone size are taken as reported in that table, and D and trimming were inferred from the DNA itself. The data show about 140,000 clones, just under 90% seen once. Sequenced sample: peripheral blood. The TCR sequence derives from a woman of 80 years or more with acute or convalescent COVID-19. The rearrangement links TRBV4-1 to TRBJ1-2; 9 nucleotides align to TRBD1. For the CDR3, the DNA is TGCGCCAGCAGCCCCCAGGGACAGGGCTATGGCTACACCTTC. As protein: CASSPQGQGYGYTF.